Here is one T cell receptor beta chain with its context. This specimen belongs to a study of blood T cell repertoires in COVID-19. V dropped 3 bases and J dropped 5 bases, with 21 bases sitting between them. The CDR3 contains 17 residues. The V gene's germline CDR1 is WNHNN and CDR2 SYGVQD (reference sequence). Some clones are missing from TCRdb's copy, which holds only in-frame ones; the method was immunoSEQ multiplex PCR. The table includes roughly 300,000 clones, about 88% detected once. The sample comprised peripheral blood. The chain carries TRBV10-1 and TRBJ2-3; D is perhaps TRBD2 (6 bases). The TCR comes from a human donor with COVID-19, enrolled during active disease. The donor label of this sample is uncertain. The CDR3 loop is CASSDESGPVGGDTQYF. The CDR3 region has the DNA TGCGCCAGCAGTGATGAGAGCGGCCCCGTGGGAGGAGATACGCAGTATTTT.